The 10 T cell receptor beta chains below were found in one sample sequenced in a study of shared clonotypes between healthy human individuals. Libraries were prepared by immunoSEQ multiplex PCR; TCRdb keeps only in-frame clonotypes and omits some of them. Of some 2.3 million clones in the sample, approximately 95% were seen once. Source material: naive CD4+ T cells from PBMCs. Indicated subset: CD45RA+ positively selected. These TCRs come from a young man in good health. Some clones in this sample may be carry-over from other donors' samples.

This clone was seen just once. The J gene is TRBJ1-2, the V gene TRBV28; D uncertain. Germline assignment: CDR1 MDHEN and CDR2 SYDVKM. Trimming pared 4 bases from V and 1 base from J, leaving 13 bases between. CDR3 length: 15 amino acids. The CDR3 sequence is CASSSNEGGNYGYTF. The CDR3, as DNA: TGTGCCAGCAGTTCGAACGAAGGAGGTAACTATGGCTACACCTTC.

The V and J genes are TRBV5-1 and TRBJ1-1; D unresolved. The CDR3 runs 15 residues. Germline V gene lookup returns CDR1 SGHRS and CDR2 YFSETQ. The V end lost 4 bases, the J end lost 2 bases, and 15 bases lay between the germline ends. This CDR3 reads CASSPGDRFNTEAFF. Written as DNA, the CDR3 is TGCGCCAGCAGCCCGGGCGATAGGTTTAACACTGAAGCTTTCTTT.

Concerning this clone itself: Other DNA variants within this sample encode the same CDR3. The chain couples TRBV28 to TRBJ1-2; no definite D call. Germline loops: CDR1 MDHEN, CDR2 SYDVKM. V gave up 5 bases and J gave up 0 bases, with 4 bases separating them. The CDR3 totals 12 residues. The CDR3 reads CASSRANYGYTF. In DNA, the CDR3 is TGTGCCAGCAGTCGTGCTAACTATGGCTACACCTTC.

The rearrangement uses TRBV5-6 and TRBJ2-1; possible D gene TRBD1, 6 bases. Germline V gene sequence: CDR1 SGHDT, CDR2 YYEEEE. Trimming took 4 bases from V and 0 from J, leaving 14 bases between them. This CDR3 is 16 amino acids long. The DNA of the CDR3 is TGTGCCAGCAGCACCAGATACAGGGTCTCCTACAATGAGCAGTTCTTC. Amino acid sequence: CASSTRYRVSYNEQFF.

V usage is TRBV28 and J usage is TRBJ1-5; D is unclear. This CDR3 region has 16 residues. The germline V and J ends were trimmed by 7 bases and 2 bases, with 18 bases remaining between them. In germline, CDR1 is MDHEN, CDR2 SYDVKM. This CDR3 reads CASIHPGGVGNQPQHF. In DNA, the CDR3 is TGTGCCAGCATCCACCCGGGCGGGGTTGGCAATCAGCCCCAGCATTTT.

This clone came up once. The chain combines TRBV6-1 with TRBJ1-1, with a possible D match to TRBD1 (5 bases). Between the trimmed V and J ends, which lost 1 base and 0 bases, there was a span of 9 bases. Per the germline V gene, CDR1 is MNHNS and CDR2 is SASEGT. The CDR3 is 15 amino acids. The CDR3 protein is CASSEVMTVNTEAFF. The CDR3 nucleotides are TGTGCCAGCAGTGAAGTCATGACAGTGAACACTGAAGCTTTCTTT.

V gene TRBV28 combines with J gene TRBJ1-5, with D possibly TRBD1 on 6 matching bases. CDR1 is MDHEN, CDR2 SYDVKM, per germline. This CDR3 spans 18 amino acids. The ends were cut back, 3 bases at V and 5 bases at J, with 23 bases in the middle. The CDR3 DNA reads TGTGCCAGCAGTTTTTACCTGGACAGTGCGTCCAAAGATCAGCCCCAGCATTTT. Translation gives CASSFYLDSASKDQPQHF.

The CDR3 reads CATRRGSYEQYF. In DNA, the CDR3 is TGTGCCACCCGGAGGGGGTCCTACGAGCAGTACTTC. This chain connects TRBV27 to TRBJ2-7, with D perhaps given as TRBD1 or TRBD2 (6 bases each). Germline V gene lookup returns CDR1 MNHEY and CDR2 SMNVEV (reference sequence). The CDR3 extends over 12 amino acids. The V and J ends lost 10 bases and 1 base respectively, with 11 bases between them.

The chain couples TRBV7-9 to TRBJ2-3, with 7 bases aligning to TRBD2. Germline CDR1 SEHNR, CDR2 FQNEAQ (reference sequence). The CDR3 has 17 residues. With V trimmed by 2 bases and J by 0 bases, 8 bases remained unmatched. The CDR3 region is CASSLMAGVSSTDTQYF. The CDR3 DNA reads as TGTGCCAGCAGCTTAATGGCGGGAGTATCTAGCACAGATACGCAGTATTTT.

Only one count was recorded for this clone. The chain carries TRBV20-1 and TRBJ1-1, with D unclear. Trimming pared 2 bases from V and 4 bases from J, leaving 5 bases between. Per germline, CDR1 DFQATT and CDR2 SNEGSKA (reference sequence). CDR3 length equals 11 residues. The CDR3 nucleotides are TGCAGTGCTAGAAAGTCCACTGAAGCTTTCTTT. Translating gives CSARKSTEAFF.